This is a list of T cell receptor beta chains from one sample in a study of Graves' ophthalmopathy and Graves' hyperthyroidism. TCRdb passed the multiplex PCR reads through MiXCR, listing each CDR3 protein once. The sample carries some 370,000 distinct CDR3 sequences, 15% to 20% recorded once. The sample was peripheral blood. Every receptor here comes from an adult woman with stable Graves' hyperthyroidism. Both conserved end residues are trimmed from each CDR3. Each record gives: CDR3 protein, J gene, clone size, V gene. For some rows the clone size is stated as once, few or many, or as a class when expanded; others skip it.

CDR3: ASSLVAGLSEQY
J: TRBJ2-7
size: many
V: TRBV5-1

CDR3: ASSLLGPENVGDTEAF
J: TRBJ1-1
size: many
V: TRBV12-3/TRBV12-4

CDR3: ASSYSQGNTEAF
J: TRBJ1-1
size: few
V: TRBV6-5

CDR3: ASSSTWTVWTGELF
J: TRBJ2-2
size: -
V: TRBV12-3/TRBV12-4

CDR3: ASSQDRNSYEQY
J: TRBJ2-7
size: many
V: TRBV27

CDR3: ASSQGVGVVTGELF
J: TRBJ2-2
size: few
V: TRBV14

CDR3: SASRPPNTEAF
J: TRBJ1-1
size: many
V: TRBV20-1

CDR3: ASRRDWNQPQH
J: TRBJ1-5
size: many
V: TRBV28

CDR3: AISAERTGGTEAF
J: TRBJ1-1
size: -
V: TRBV10-3

CDR3: ASSLTGATYEQY
J: TRBJ2-7
size: many
V: TRBV12-3/TRBV12-4

CDR3: ASSHPGQPYGYT
J: TRBJ1-2
size: many
V: TRBV12-3/TRBV12-4

CDR3: ASTRTGVAGELF
J: TRBJ2-2
size: few
V: TRBV19

CDR3: SVELLQETQY
J: TRBJ2-5
size: many
V: TRBV29-1

CDR3: SVGTSGRADTGELF
J: TRBJ2-2
size: many
V: TRBV29-1

CDR3: ASSSGSGRTYEQY
J: TRBJ2-7
size: many
V: TRBV6-2/TRBV6-3

CDR3: SASTWTAGFDNSPLH
J: TRBJ1-6
size: many
V: TRBV20-1

CDR3: ASSLRGTEAC
J: TRBJ1-1
size: few
V: TRBV6-2/TRBV6-3

CDR3: ASSDDINTEAF
J: TRBJ1-1
size: many
V: TRBV25-1

CDR3: ASTSNRRGNQPQH
J: TRBJ1-5
size: many
V: TRBV6-2/TRBV6-3

CDR3: ASGSGTGMNTQY
J: TRBJ2-3
size: few
V: TRBV7-3

CDR3: ASSFGRDRWPF
J: TRBJ1-1
size: many
V: TRBV5-4

CDR3: ASSFPAGGLIDTQY
J: TRBJ2-3
size: many
V: TRBV12-3/TRBV12-4

CDR3: ASSSDRGYGYT
J: TRBJ1-2
size: many
V: TRBV12-3/TRBV12-4

CDR3: ASSEGHADYEQY
J: TRBJ2-7
size: many
V: TRBV9

CDR3: ASSGGRLLILLTDTQY
J: TRBJ2-3
size: many
V: TRBV2

CDR3: SVEEGRGENSYEQY
J: TRBJ2-7
size: many
V: TRBV29-1

CDR3: ASSSTVTGGQY
J: TRBJ2-7
size: many
V: TRBV5-1

CDR3: ASKRSGEGSYEQY
J: TRBJ2-7
size: few
V: TRBV27

CDR3: ASRGTSSYEQY
J: TRBJ2-7
size: many
V: TRBV6-5

CDR3: ASSTPGLNTGELF
J: TRBJ2-2
size: many
V: TRBV7-9

CDR3: ASSFVPGTDYEQY
J: TRBJ2-7
size: many
V: TRBV7-9

CDR3: SARSHTGELF
J: TRBJ2-2
size: many
V: TRBV20-1

CDR3: ATSQQGMGEQY
J: TRBJ2-7
size: many
V: TRBV24-1

CDR3: ASSLRPEHYEQY
J: TRBJ2-7
size: many
V: TRBV5-1

CDR3: ASSYDWTGGEVYGYT
J: TRBJ1-2
size: many
V: TRBV28

CDR3: ASGDTEAF
J: TRBJ1-1
size: many
V: TRBV6-1

CDR3: ASSPEPSSYEQY
J: TRBJ2-7
size: many
V: TRBV6-2/TRBV6-3